The 14 T cell receptor beta chains reported below all come from one sample, sequenced in a study of graft-versus-host responses after intestinal transplantation. Their antigens are not known. TCRdb keeps only in-frame clones here, not all; method: immunoSEQ multiplex PCR. In the table there are 90,000 to 95,000 clones, about 93% of which are singletons. The specimen was unstimulated CD8+ T cells sorted from spleen or lymph node cells, collected before intestinal transplant. The receptors come from a human donor who received an intestinal transplant.

The V call is TRBV13, the J call TRBJ2-5; 15 nucleotides match TRBD2. Germline lookup yields CDR1 PRHDT and CDR2 FYEKMQ (reference sequence). J lost 3 bases, V lost 4 bases, and 9 bases had no gene match. CDR3 length: 18 residues. The CDR3 sequence is CASSSGLAGGIGEETQYF. The CDR3 DNA follows: TGTGCCAGCAGCTCCGGACTAGCGGGGGGGATTGGGGAAGAGACCCAGTACTTC.

This chain joins TRBV5-6 and TRBJ2-1; D gene uncertain. There are 11 residues in the CDR3. V was cut by 1 base and J by 6 bases, with 2 bases left in between. Germline values: CDR1 SGHDT, CDR2 YYEEEE. The CDR3 DNA reads as TGTGCCAGCAGCTTGAGCAATGAGCAGTTCTTC. This translates into CASSLSNEQFF.

This clone was seen once. The chain employs TRBV20-1 and TRBJ2-2; D not resolved. Germline loops: CDR1 DFQATT, CDR2 SNEGSKA (reference sequence). The CDR3 length is 11 residues. V was trimmed by 3 bases and J by 6 bases, leaving 5 bases between them. The CDR3 nucleotides read TGCAGTGCTAGTTTTTCCGGGGAGCTGTTTTTT. It codes for CSASFSGELFF.

The J gene is TRBJ2-7, the V gene TRBV29-1; TRBD1 matches at 7 bases. This CDR3 spans 14 amino acids. V trimming: 0 bases; J trimming: 2 bases; junction bases outside the gene matches: 4. CDR1 is SQVTM and CDR2 is ANQGSEA in the germline V gene. As DNA, the CDR3 is TGCAGCGTTGAAGATTGGGACAGCACCTACGAGCAGTACTTC. This gives the protein CSVEDWDSTYEQYF.

J is TRBJ2-3 and V is TRBV4-1; TRBD2 aligns across 10 bases. The V gene's germline CDR1 is MGHRA and CDR2 YSYEKL. This CDR3 spans 18 amino acids. The V segment lost 1 base and the J segment 3 bases; nucleotides outside the gene matches: 10. The DNA for the CDR3 is TGCGCCAGCAGCCAAGGGGCTAGCGGGGGCCCTAGGACAGATACGCAGTATTTT. Its translation is CASSQGASGGPRTDTQYF.

The V and J genes are TRBV6-1 and TRBJ1-1; no clear D gene. CDR1 is MNHNS and CDR2 is SASEGT in the germline V gene. V was pared by 4 bases and J by 1 base, with 28 bases between. The CDR3 has 20 amino acids. In DNA, the CDR3 is TGTGCCAGCAGTGGCCCCATCCCACTCTGGGTTTGGGCGGCGAACACTGAAGCTTTCTTT. Its translation is CASSGPIPLWVWAANTEAFF.

V and J are TRBV4-1 and TRBJ1-5; TRBD1 is a possible D gene (5 bases). CDR1 is MGHRA, CDR2 YSYEKL, per germline. The V gene lost 4 bases and the J gene lost 4 bases, with 14 bases spanning the gap. This CDR3 spans 15 amino acids. CDR3 coding DNA: TGCGCCAGCAGCCGTCGACAGTTCGGGAATCAGCCCCAGCATTTT. It yields the protein CASSRRQFGNQPQHF.

The chain couples TRBV27 to TRBJ2-7, with no clear D. The V gene's germline CDR1 is MNHEY and CDR2 SMNVEV (reference sequence). V lost 10 bases to trimming and J lost 3 bases, with 7 bases between them. The CDR3 runs 10 residues. The CDR3 DNA sequence: TGTGCCACCGGCATCTACGAGCAGTACTTC. Translating it yields CATGIYEQYF.

J is TRBJ1-5 and V is TRBV19; D ambiguous. The CDR3 covers 14 residues. The germline V gene encodes CDR1 LNHDA and CDR2 SQIVND (reference sequence). The V gene lost 1 base and the J gene lost 6 bases, with 10 bases spanning the gap. The CDR3 nucleotides read TGTGCCAGTAGTATAGGCGAGGGCGGTCAGCCCCAGCATTTT. This translates into CASSIGEGGQPQHF.

The chain has TRBV2 and TRBJ2-5; 8 positions agree with TRBD2. This CDR3 comprises 16 residues. Trimming cost V 8 bases and J 1 base; bases outside gene matches: 12. Germline loops: CDR1 SNHLY, CDR2 FYNNEI. The CDR3 DNA is TGTGCCAGCTGGTCCGTGGGTACTAGCGGCCAAGAGACCCAGTACTTC. As protein: CASWSVGTSGQETQYF.

The genes are TRBV20-1 and TRBJ2-1; D gene unclear. The CDR3 sequence is 11 residues long. Per the germline V gene, CDR1 is DFQATT and CDR2 is SNEGSKA (reference sequence). Trimming stripped 7 bases from V and 7 bases from J, with 11 bases between. CDR3: CSVAGWNEQFF. In DNA, the CDR3 is TGCAGTGTTGCCGGTTGGAATGAGCAGTTCTTC.

V and J are TRBV27 and TRBJ2-7; D not certain. The CDR3 sequence is 12 residues long. Per the germline V gene, CDR1 is MNHEY and CDR2 is SMNVEV (reference sequence). The V end was cut by 2 bases, the J end by 5 bases, with 7 bases between. CDR3 sequence: CASSLLGDEQYF. DNA of the CDR3: TGTGCCAGCAGTTTACTTGGCGACGAGCAGTACTTC.

This chain connects TRBV29-1 to TRBJ2-7; 8 bases match TRBD1. The CDR3 is 12 amino acids. V lost 6 bases to trimming and J lost 2 bases; unmatched junction nucleotides: 3. Germline V gene data show CDR1 as SQVTM and CDR2 as ANQGSEA. CDR3 DNA sequence: TGCAGCGTCCGGACAGGGACCTACGAGCAGTACTTC. Translating it yields CSVRTGTYEQYF.

V is TRBV6-5 and J is TRBJ2-1, with D perhaps TRBD1 or TRBD2 (5 bases each). There are 13 residues in the CDR3. V was cut by 4 bases and J by 8 bases, with 12 bases left in between. Germline V CDR1 and CDR2: MNHEY, SVGAGI. The CDR3 coding sequence is TGTGCCAGCAGTTCTCCGGGACGCGATGAGCAGTTCTTC. Its protein is CASSSPGRDEQFF.